This entry describes one TCR beta chain. Its antigen remains unidentified. The study ran its PCR with 60 Vbeta and 13 Jbeta primers. The repertoire was sequenced with immunoSEQ multiplex PCR; TCRdb's copy has only in-frame clones and lacks some. The sample lists 150,000 to 200,000 clones, more than 75% seen once, with approximately 1.7% in the top ten. Between the trimmed V and J ends, which lost 3 bases and 3 bases, there was a span of 9 bases. There are 13 residues in the CDR3. From germline, CDR1 is SGHAT and CDR2 FQDESV (reference sequence). The data originate from a study of cytomegalovirus exposure and HLA in healthy donors. Study findings and constraints: Later work showed greater clonal expansion in HLA-associated TCR beta chains than in equally common others.

This rearrangement joins TRBV11-1 to TRBJ2-7, with D possibly matching TRBD2 (5 bases). The receptor comes from a woman aged 18-29 years in good health and CMV-seronegative. The source material was PBMCs. CDR3 nucleotide sequence: TGTGCCAGCAGCTTTTCGGGGAGCTACGAGCAGTACTTC. Its protein product is CASSFSGSYEQYF.